A single sample is the source of the 32 T cell receptor beta chains below, sequenced in a study of read filtering for tumor transcriptome and immune sequencing. The library was built from 400 ng RNA with molecular barcoded adaptors for alpha/delta and beta/gamma chains. One entry per CDR3 protein, called by TCRdb with MiXCR from the reads. The table lists approximately 140,000 distinct CDR3 sequences, roughly an eighth of them singletons. The sequencing input was a population of CD138-negative cells sorted from bone marrow. The receptors come from a donor at least 40 years old with multiple myeloma.

This clonotype was detected many times. The chain combines TRBV20-1 with TRBJ2-2; weak D call: TRBD2 (5 bases). The CDR3 sequence is 13 residues long. Trimming took off 6 bases at V and 2 bases at J, with 10 bases between the two ends. The germline gives CDR1 DFQATT, CDR2 SNEGSKA (reference sequence). In DNA form, the CDR3 reads TGCAGTGCCATCAGCGGAAACACCGGGGAGCTGTTTTTT. This sequence encodes CSAISGNTGELFF.

Ten or more counts support this clonotype. The chain links TRBV29-1 to TRBJ2-1; possibly TRBD2 for D (5 bases). Germline CDR1 is SQVTM and CDR2 is ANQGSEA. CDR3 length: 12 amino acids. Trimming cost V 3 bases and J 7 bases, with 10 bases left between them. In DNA form, the CDR3 reads TGCAGCGTTGAGATTAGCGCAAATGAGCAGTTCTTC. Residues: CSVEISANEQFF.

There are many counts of this clonotype. This rearrangement joins TRBV7-3 to TRBJ2-1; D is possibly TRBD1 or TRBD2 (5 bases each). Trimming shortened V by 3 bases and J by 8 bases, and 8 bases separated the two germline ends. Germline CDR1 and CDR2: SGHTA and FQGTGA. The CDR3 length is 12 residues. CDR3 bases: TGTGCCAGCAGCTTCTTGGGACATGAGCAGTTCTTC. Amino acids: CASSFLGHEQFF.

Ten or more counts support this clonotype. V and J are TRBV29-1 and TRBJ2-5; a possible D gene is TRBD1 (5 bases). Germline V gene data show CDR1 as SQVTM and CDR2 as ANQGSEA. The CDR3 extends over 11 amino acids. V was cut by 7 bases and J by 4 bases, with 10 bases left in between. CDR3 bases: TGCAGCGCCCCCCAGGGAGAGACCCAGTACTTC. It specifies CSAPQGETQYF. The full variable domain, in which reference TRBV29-1 and TRBJ2-5 provide the parts outside the CDR3, is SAVISQKPSRDICQRGTSLTIQCQVDSQVTMMFWYRQQPGQSLTLIATANQGSEATYESGFVIDKFPISRPNLTFSTLTVSNMSPEDSSIYLCSAPQGETQYFGPGTRLLVL.

The table lists this clonotype with many counts. The chain recombines TRBV6-1 with TRBJ1-5; weak D call: TRBD1 (5 bases). In germline, CDR1 is MNHNS, CDR2 SASEGT. V was cut by 11 bases and J by 9 bases, with 20 bases left in between. The length of the CDR3 is 13 residues. CDR3 in DNA: TGTGCCTGCCGAAACGCCGGGGCCGGGCCCCAGCATTTT. It is translated as CACRNAGAGPQHF.

This clonotype has at least ten counts. V is TRBV7-9 and J is TRBJ2-2; D is unresolved. CDR1 SEHNR and CDR2 FQNEAQ come from the germline V gene (reference sequence). V was shortened by 1 base and J by 4 bases, with 7 bases between the two germline ends. The CDR3 runs to 14 residues. The CDR3 bases are TGTGCCAGCAGCTTAGAGGCGGTCACCGGGGAGCTGTTTTTT. This sequence encodes CASSLEAVTGELFF.

This clonotype was seen repeatedly, ten times or more. The gene calls are TRBV7-6 and TRBJ1-2, with TRBD1 as a possible D gene (5 bases). Germline values: CDR1 SGHVS, CDR2 FNYEAQ. The CDR3 is 15 amino acids. V shed 4 bases and J shed 6 bases, with 18 bases lying between them. This CDR3 is CASSSRATAGHGYTF. The CDR3 nucleotides are TGTGCCAGCAGCTCCCGGGCTACAGCGGGGCATGGCTACACCTTC.

This clonotype was counted many times. The CDR3 bases are TGTGCCAGCAGTGGGAGCGGGAGAGGCCACGAGCAGTACTTC. This translates into CASSGSGRGHEQYF. The genes are TRBV2 and TRBJ2-7, with 8 bases fitting TRBD2. CDR3 length: 14 amino acids. J lost 5 bases, V lost 4 bases, and 7 bases had no gene match. The germline V gene encodes CDR1 SNHLY and CDR2 FYNNEI.

The sample holds many counts of this clonotype. The CDR3: CASSGSRGPLLSYNEQFF. The CDR3 nucleotides are TGTGCCAGCAGCGGCTCCCGGGGCCCCCTATTATCCTACAATGAGCAGTTCTTC. This rearrangement joins TRBV5-4 to TRBJ2-1; D possibly uses TRBD1 or TRBD2 (5 bases each). V was cut by 4 bases and J by 1 base, with 21 bases left in between. CDR1 is SGHNT and CDR2 is YYREEE in the germline V gene (reference sequence). The CDR3 length is 18 residues.

The V gene is TRBV30, the J gene TRBJ2-1; D possibly matches TRBD1 or TRBD2 (5 bases each). Trimming left V 0 bases short and J 8 bases short, with 17 bases between. The CDR3 runs to 15 residues. CDR1 GTSNPN and CDR2 SVGIG come from the germline V gene (reference sequence). CDR3 sequence (DNA): TGTGCCTGGAGTGTACGGGACCCCAGGATCGATGAGCAGTTCTTC. Its translation is CAWSVRDPRIDEQFF.

About this clonotype: This may arise from a read error, as a much more abundant clone is one base away. The chain joins TRBV19 to TRBJ1-2, with 8 bases matching TRBD1. CDR1 LNHDA and CDR2 SQIVND come from the germline V gene (reference sequence). The CDR3 spans 13 residues. CDR3 sequence: CASSRTGFYGCTF. The DNA of the CDR3 is TGTGCCAGTAGCCGGACAGGGTTCTATGGCTGCACCTTC. Combining the CDR3 with reference TRBV19 and TRBJ1-2 gives the whole variable domain DGGITQSPKYLFRKEGQNVTLSCEQNLNHDAMYWYRQDPGQGLRLIYYSQIVNDFQKGDIAEGYSVSREKKESFPLTVTSAQKNPTAFYLCASSRTGFYGCTFGSGTRLTVV.

The chain is built from TRBV11-3 and TRBJ2-1; 13 bases align to TRBD2. Germline lookup yields CDR1 SGHNT and CDR2 YENEEA. The ends lost 5 bases at V and 9 bases at J; junction bases unmatched: 7. The CDR3 loop spans 15 amino acids. CDR3 in DNA: TGTGCCAGCAGCCGGGGACTAGCGGGAATGGCTGAGCAGTTCTTC. It yields the protein CASSRGLAGMAEQFF.

This clonotype was picked up many times. This chain joins TRBV6-5 and TRBJ2-3, with 7 bases lining up with TRBD1. Germline V CDR1 and CDR2: MNHEY, SVGAGI. The CDR3 totals 15 residues. Trimming removed 8 bases from V and 2 bases from J; junction bases left unmatched: 10. CDR3 coding DNA: TGTGCCAGCTCACACCTGACAGGGACCACAGATACGCAGTATTTT. This encodes CASSHLTGTTDTQYF.

The V call is TRBV15, the J call TRBJ2-1, with TRBD2 matching over 9 bases. Looked up from germline, CDR1 is LNHNV and CDR2 is YYDKDF (reference sequence). V lost 0 bases to trimming and J lost 4 bases; unmatched junction nucleotides: 7. This CDR3 is 17 amino acids long. Here the CDR3 reads CATSREASGNIYNEQFF. CDR3 bases: TGTGCCACCAGCAGAGAGGCTAGCGGGAACATATACAATGAGCAGTTCTTC.

This clonotype was counted at least ten times. The CDR3 here is CASSPVGGSTYEQYF. CDR3 nucleotides: TGTGCCAGCAGCCCAGTGGGCGGGAGCACCTACGAGCAGTACTTC. This chain links TRBV7-2 with TRBJ2-7, with 7 bases matching TRBD2. CDR1 SGHTA and CDR2 FQGNSA come from the germline V gene. The trim removed 5 bases at V and 2 bases at J, leaving 9 bases unmatched. The CDR3 contains 15 residues.

This clonotype showed up many times. The chain joins TRBV12-3 or TRBV12-4 to TRBJ1-1; 7 bases map to TRBD1. V dropped 4 bases and J dropped 2; count of bases not matched to a gene: 7. The CDR3 has 15 residues. DNA for the CDR3: TGTGCCAGCAGTTCCCGACAGGGCCCCAACACTGAAGCTTTCTTT. Its translation: CASSSRQGPNTEAFF.

This clonotype was seen ten or more times. This chain links TRBV5-4 with TRBJ1-1; 11 bases are shared with TRBD1. Per germline, CDR1 SGHNT and CDR2 YYREEE (reference sequence). The V gene end was trimmed by 3 bases and the J gene end by 4 bases; junction bases not matched to a gene: 8. The CDR3 covers 16 residues. This CDR3 is CASSWISGTGGTEAFF. The CDR3 nucleotides read TGTGCCAGCAGCTGGATCAGTGGGACAGGGGGCACTGAAGCTTTCTTT. The full variable domain, completed using reference TRBV5-4 and TRBJ1-1, is ETGVTQSPTHLIKTRGQQVTLRCSSQSGHNTVSWYQQALGQGPQFIFQYYREEENGRGNFPPRFSGLQFPNYSSELNVNALELDDSALYLCASSWISGTGGTEAFFGQGTRLTVV.

The chain couples TRBV6-5 to TRBJ2-7; D might be TRBD2 (5 bases). V was cut by 2 bases and J by 12 bases, with 17 bases left in between. This CDR3 region has 13 residues. Germline-derived CDR1 and CDR2 are MNHEY and SVGAGI. Here the CDR3 reads CASSYGGRYKPYF. The CDR3 DNA sequence: TGTGCCAGCAGTTACGGTGGGAGATACAAGCCGTACTTC.

This clonotype was counted ten times or more. The chain links TRBV11-2 to TRBJ2-6; tentatively, D is TRBD2 (6 bases). The germline V gene encodes CDR1 SGHAT and CDR2 FQNNGV. The CDR3 totals 18 residues. Between the trimmed V and J ends, which lost 4 bases and 1 base, there was a span of 17 bases. The CDR3 DNA reads as TGTGCCAGCAGCTCCCTATGGGGGGTTAAGTCTGGGGCCAACGTCCTGACTTTC. Protein product: CASSSLWGVKSGANVLTF.

This clonotype was observed at least ten times. V and J are TRBV20-1 and TRBJ2-2, with no clear D. CDR3 length: 11 residues. Per germline, CDR1 DFQATT and CDR2 SNEGSKA (reference sequence). Trimming took off 1 base at V and 7 bases at J, with 4 bases between the two ends. The CDR3 sequence: CSARALGELFF. DNA for the CDR3: TGCAGTGCTAGAGCTCTCGGGGAGCTGTTTTTT.

Comments on this clonotype: This may be a read error, as it is one base from a much larger clone. J is TRBJ2-3 and V is TRBV20-1; D unclear. The J call may be wrong; the DNA end is better matched by TRBJ1-5. Germline lookup yields CDR1 DFQATT and CDR2 SNEGSKA (reference sequence). The CDR3 has 15 residues. The CDR3 region is CSAMTSASSTDTQHF. DNA for the CDR3: TGCAGTGCCATGACTAGCGCCTCTAGCACAGATACGCAGCATTTT.

This clonotype has only a few counts. The chain recombines TRBV7-3 with TRBJ2-7; 9 bases fit TRBD2. CDR1 and CDR2 from the germline V gene are SGHTA and FQGTGA. Losses at the gene ends were 0 bases for V and 7 bases for J; bases not matched to a gene: 1. The length of the CDR3 is 13 residues. CDR3 sequence: CASSLTSGSEQYF. In DNA form, the CDR3 reads TGTGCCAGCAGCTTAACTAGCGGGAGTGAGCAGTACTTC. The whole variable domain, remainder taken from reference TRBV7-3 and TRBJ2-7, is GAGVSQTPSNKVTEKGKYVELRCDPISGHTALYWYRQSLGQGPEFLIYFQGTGAADDSGLPNDRFFAVRPEGSVSTLKIQRTERGDSAVYLCASSLTSGSEQYFGPGTRLTVT.

V usage is TRBV20-1 and J usage is TRBJ1-5, with D unclear. V was clipped by 0 bases and J by 7 bases, with 7 bases between them. Germline CDR1 is DFQATT and CDR2 is SNEGSKA (reference sequence). The CDR3 has 12 residues. CDR3 nucleotides: TGCAGTGCTAGAGATGGTGCCCAGCCCCAGCATTTT. Its translation is CSARDGAQPQHF.

This clonotype showed up many times. The rearrangement uses TRBV3-1 and TRBJ2-7; D is ambiguous. The germline V gene has CDR1 LGHDT and CDR2 YNNKEL (reference sequence). The ends were cut back, 1 base at V and 4 bases at J, with 11 bases in the middle. The CDR3 runs 14 residues. As DNA, the CDR3 is TGTGCCAGCAGCCAAGGGGGTTTCCCTTACGAGCAGTACTTC. Translation: CASSQGGFPYEQYF.

The chain links TRBV20-1 to TRBJ1-5; no clear D gene. From germline, CDR1 is DFQATT and CDR2 SNEGSKA (reference sequence). V gave up 5 bases and J gave up 2 bases, with 7 bases separating them. The CDR3 has 12 residues. In DNA form, the CDR3 reads TGCAGTGCTGCAGGTGGCAATCAGCCCCAGCATTTT. Translation: CSAAGGNQPQHF.

This clonotype has more than one count but fewer than ten. The gene calls are TRBV13 and TRBJ1-3; D is unresolved. The V and J ends lost 0 bases and 2 bases respectively, with 5 bases between them. The germline gives CDR1 PRHDT, CDR2 FYEKMQ (reference sequence). The CDR3 is 14 residues long. For the CDR3, the DNA is TGTGCCAGCAGCTTAGGACGGGCTGGAAACACCATATATTTT. Its protein product is CASSLGRAGNTIYF.

This clonotype was seen only a few times. The missing conserved phenylalanine or tryptophan at the end of this CDR3 makes a read error likely. The chain employs TRBV4-1 and TRBJ2-3; 9 bases line up with TRBD1. Germline assignment: CDR1 MGHRA and CDR2 YSYEKL. The CDR3 has 13 amino acids. With V trimmed by 4 bases and J by 6 bases, 2 bases remained unmatched. In DNA form, the CDR3 reads TGCGCCAGCAGCCGGGACAGGGTCGATACGCAGTATCTT. This sequence encodes CASSRDRVDTQYL.

This clonotype has at least ten counts. V is TRBV14 and J is TRBJ2-2, with TRBD1 as a possible D gene (5 bases). The CDR3 runs 16 residues. Trimming pared 4 bases from V and 0 bases from J, leaving 12 bases between. CDR1 and CDR2 (germline): SGHDN, FVKESK. In nucleotides, the CDR3 is TGTGCCAGCAGCCCATATAGGGGCGCGAACACCGGGGAGCTGTTTTTT. It is translated as CASSPYRGANTGELFF.

This clonotype has a count of ten or more. The chain employs TRBV19 and TRBJ1-2; 7 bases map to TRBD1. CDR3 length: 18 amino acids. Germline trimming cut 7 bases from V and 3 bases from J; bases unmatched to any gene: 20. Germline V gene data show CDR1 as LNHDA and CDR2 as SQIVND (reference sequence). The DNA of the CDR3 is TGTGCCAGTAACGGACCTCGCATCGATCGACAGGGCGACTATGGCTACACCTTC. Residues: CASNGPRIDRQGDYGYTF.

This clonotype was seen ten or more times. The DNA of the CDR3 is TGTGCCAGCAGCTTCACAGGGACGGCCGCGAATCAGCCCCAGCATTTT. Translating gives CASSFTGTAANQPQHF. The rearrangement uses TRBV7-2 and TRBJ1-5; D is perhaps TRBD1 (6 bases). Between the trimmed V and J ends, which lost 3 bases and 4 bases, there was a span of 16 bases. CDR1 and CDR2 (germline): SGHTA, FQGNSA. The CDR3 has 16 residues. The full variable domain, its missing parts supplied by reference TRBV7-2 and TRBJ1-5, is GAGVSQSPSNKVTEKGKDVELRCDPISGHTALYWYRQSLGQGLEFLIYFQGNSAPDKSGLPSDRFSAERTGGSVSTLTIQRTQQEDSAVYLCASSFTGTAANQPQHFGDGTRLSIL.

This clonotype was detected many times. The chain has TRBV10-3 and TRBJ2-6, with 7 bases lining up with TRBD1. This CDR3 has 18 amino acids. Losses at the gene ends were 1 base for V and 0 bases for J; bases not matched to a gene: 6. CDR1 ENHRY and CDR2 SYGVKD come from the germline V gene. CDR3 DNA sequence: TGTGCCATCAGTGAGTGGGACAGACTAAGCTCTGGGGCCAACGTCCTGACTTTC. It encodes CAISEWDRLSSGANVLTF.

This clonotype was picked up many times. This chain links TRBV6-6 with TRBJ2-2; no clear D gene. V was trimmed by 6 bases and J by 4 bases, leaving 6 bases between them. CDR3 length: 12 amino acids. CDR1 MNHNY and CDR2 SVGAGI come from the germline V gene (reference sequence). The CDR3 spells CASSRGTGELFF. The CDR3, as DNA: TGTGCCAGCAGCAGAGGCACCGGGGAGCTGTTTTTT.